This TCR beta chain was identified during a study of blood T cell repertoires in COVID-19. In the study overall: T cells, B-cell-depleted T cells, or PBMCs supplied cDNA or gDNA.

V was shortened by 5 bases and J by 4 bases, with 17 bases between the two germline ends. The CDR3 contains 15 residues. CDR1 MDHEN and CDR2 SYDVKM come from the germline V gene. Profiled with immunoSEQ multiplex PCR; TCRdb holds only in-frame clones, not every one. The sample shows some 180,000 clones, around 80% of them seen only once. Individuals drawn from some 25 US areas were about 18 to 89 years old. The rearrangement joins TRBV28 to TRBJ1-2; the D gene is possibly TRBD1 (6 bases). This TCR derives from a man in his fifties or sixties who had been exposed to COVID-19. Sequenced sample: PBMCs or T cells enriched from blood (not recorded which). In DNA form, the CDR3 reads TGTGCCAGCAGTACGACTCAGGGGTGGGGCTATGGCTACACCTTC. Translation gives CASSTTQGWGYGYTF.